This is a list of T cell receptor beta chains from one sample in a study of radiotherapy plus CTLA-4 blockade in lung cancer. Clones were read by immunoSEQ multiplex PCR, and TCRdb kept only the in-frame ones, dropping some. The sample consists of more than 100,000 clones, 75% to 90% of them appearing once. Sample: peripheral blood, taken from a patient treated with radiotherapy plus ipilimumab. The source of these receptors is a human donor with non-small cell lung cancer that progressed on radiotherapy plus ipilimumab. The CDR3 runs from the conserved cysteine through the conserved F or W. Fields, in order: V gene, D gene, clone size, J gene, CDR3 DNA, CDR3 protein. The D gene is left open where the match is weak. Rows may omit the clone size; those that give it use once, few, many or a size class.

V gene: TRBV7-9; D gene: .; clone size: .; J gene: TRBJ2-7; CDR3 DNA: TGTGCCAGCAGCAGGTCCTCCTACGAGCAGTACTTC; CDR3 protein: CASSRSSYEQYF
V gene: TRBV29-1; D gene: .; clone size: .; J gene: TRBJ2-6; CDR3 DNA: TGCAGCGTGGCAGGGAGCTCTGGGGCCAACGTCCTGACTTTC; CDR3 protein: CSVAGSSGANVLTF
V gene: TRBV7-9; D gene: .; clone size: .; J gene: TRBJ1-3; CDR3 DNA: TGTGCCAGCAGCCTACGGGTAGGGACCGGAAACACCATATATTTT; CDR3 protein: CASSLRVGTGNTIYF
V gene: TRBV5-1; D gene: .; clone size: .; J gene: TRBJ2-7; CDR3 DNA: TGCGCCAGCAGCTCCGGGACGGCAGGCCTCGAGCAGTACTTC; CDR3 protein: CASSSGTAGLEQYF
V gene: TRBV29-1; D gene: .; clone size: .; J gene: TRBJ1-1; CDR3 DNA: TGCAGCGGAGGACGGGGGGCGATGAACACTGAAGCTTTCTTT; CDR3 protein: CSGGRGAMNTEAFF
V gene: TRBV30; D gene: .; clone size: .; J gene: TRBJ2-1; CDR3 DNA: TGTGCCTGGAGCATAGCGGCCCTCGGGAATGAGCAGTTCTTC; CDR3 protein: CAWSIAALGNEQFF
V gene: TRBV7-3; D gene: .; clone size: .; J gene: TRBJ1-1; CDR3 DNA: TGTGCCAGCAGCTTTCAGTTAAACACTGAAGCTTTCTTT; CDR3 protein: CASSFQLNTEAFF
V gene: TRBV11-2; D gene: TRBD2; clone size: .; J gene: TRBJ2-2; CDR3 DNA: TGTGCCAGCAGCTTCGGGGGGAGGTGGAACCCTGGGGAGCTGTTTTTT; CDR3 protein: CASSFGGRWNPGELFF
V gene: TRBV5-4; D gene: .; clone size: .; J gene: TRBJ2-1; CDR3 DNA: TGTGCCAGCAGCTTGGCCGGCGCCTACAATGAGCAGTTCTTC; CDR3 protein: CASSLAGAYNEQFF
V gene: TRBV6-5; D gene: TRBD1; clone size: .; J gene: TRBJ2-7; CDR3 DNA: TGTGCCAGCAGGCGGGACAGGGGGTATGAGCAGTACTTC; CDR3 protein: CASRRDRGYEQYF
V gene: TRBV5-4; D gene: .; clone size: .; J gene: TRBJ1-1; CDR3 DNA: TGTGCCAGCAGCCCCCCGGGGGGAGGGAACACTGAAGCTTTCTTT; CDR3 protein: CASSPPGGGNTEAFF
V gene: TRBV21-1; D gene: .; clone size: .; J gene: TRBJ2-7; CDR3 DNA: TGTGCCAGCATATCGTCCGGGAGACCAAAGCGGCAGTACTTC; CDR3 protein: CASISSGRPKRQYF
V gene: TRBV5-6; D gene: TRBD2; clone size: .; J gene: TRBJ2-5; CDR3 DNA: TGTGCCAGCAGCTTGGCCCCTAGCGGGAGGGCCTGGGAGACCCAGTACTTC; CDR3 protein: CASSLAPSGRAWETQYF
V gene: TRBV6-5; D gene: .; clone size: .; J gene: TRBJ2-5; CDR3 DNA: TGTGCCAGCAGTTACCCCTCGGAGACCCAGTACTTC; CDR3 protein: CASSYPSETQYF
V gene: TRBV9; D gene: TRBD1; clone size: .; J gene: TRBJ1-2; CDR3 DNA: TGTGCCAGCAGCCCTCGGGACAGGGAAAACTATGGCTACACCTTC; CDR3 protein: CASSPRDRENYGYTF
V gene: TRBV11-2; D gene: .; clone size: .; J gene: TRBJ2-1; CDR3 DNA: TGTGCCAGCAGCTTGCATCGGGGCAATGAGCAGTTCTTC; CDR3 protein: CASSLHRGNEQFF
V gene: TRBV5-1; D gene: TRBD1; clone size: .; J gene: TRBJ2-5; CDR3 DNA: TGCGCCAGCAGCAAGACAGGGGCTCGGGAGACCCAGTACTTC; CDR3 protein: CASSKTGARETQYF
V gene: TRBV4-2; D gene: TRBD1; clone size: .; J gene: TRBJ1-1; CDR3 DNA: TGTGCCAGCAGCAGGGACAGGGCGAACACTGAAGCTTTCTTT; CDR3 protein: CASSRDRANTEAFF
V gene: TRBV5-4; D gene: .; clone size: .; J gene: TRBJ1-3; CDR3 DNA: TGTGCCAGCAGCGCTGGGGGAATCGCTGGAAACACCATATATTTT; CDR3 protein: CASSAGGIAGNTIYF
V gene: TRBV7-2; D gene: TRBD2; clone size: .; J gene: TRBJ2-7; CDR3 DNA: TGTGCCAGCAGCTTAGATAGCGGGCCCTACGAGCAGTACTTC; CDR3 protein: CASSLDSGPYEQYF
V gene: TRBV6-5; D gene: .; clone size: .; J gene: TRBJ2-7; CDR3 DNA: TGTGCCAGCAGTTACTCGCGGGATCTCTCCTACGAGCAGTACTTC; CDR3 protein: CASSYSRDLSYEQYF
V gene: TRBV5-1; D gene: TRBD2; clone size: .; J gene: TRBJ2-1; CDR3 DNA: TGCGCCAGCAGCTTGACTAGCGGGGCCTACAATGAGCAGTTCTTC; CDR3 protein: CASSLTSGAYNEQFF
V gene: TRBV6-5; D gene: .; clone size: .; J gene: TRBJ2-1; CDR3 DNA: TGTGCCAGCAGTTACTCCCTATGGACTGGTTGGGATGAGCAGTTCTTC; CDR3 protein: CASSYSLWTGWDEQFF
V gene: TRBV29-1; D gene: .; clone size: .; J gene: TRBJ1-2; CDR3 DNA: TGCAGCGTCGGGTGGGCAGGGAACTATGGCTACACCTTC; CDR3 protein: CSVGWAGNYGYTF
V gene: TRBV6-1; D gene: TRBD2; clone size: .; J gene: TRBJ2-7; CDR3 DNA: TGTGCCAGCTCGGCGGGCGGGAGCGCCTCCTACGAGCAGTACTTC; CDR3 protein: CASSAGGSASYEQYF
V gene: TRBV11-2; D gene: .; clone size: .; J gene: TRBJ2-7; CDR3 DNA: TGTGCCAGCAGCTTAGACCCGGGTCGTTCCTACGAGCAGTACTTC; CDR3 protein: CASSLDPGRSYEQYF
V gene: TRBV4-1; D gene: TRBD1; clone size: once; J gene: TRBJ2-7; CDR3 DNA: TGCGCCAGCAGCCAAGATCGGGGTCCAGGGGGCCCCTACGAGCAGTACTTC; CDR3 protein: CASSQDRGPGGPYEQYF
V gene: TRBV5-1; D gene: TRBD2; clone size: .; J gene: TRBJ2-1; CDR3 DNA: TGCGCCAGCAGCTTTCCGGGACAGGGACTAGCGGGGGTCAATGAGCAGTTCTTC; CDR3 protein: CASSFPGQGLAGVNEQFF
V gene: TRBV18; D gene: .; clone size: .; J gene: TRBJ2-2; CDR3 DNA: TGTGCCAGCTCAAGATCGACAGCTACGAACACCGGGGAGCTGTTTTTT; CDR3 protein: CASSRSTATNTGELFF
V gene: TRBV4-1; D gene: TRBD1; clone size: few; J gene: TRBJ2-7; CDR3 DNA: TGCGCCAGCAGCCCCGGGACAGGGGACGAGCAGTACTTC; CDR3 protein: CASSPGTGDEQYF
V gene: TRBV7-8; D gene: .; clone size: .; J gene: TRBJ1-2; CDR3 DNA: TGTGCCAGCAGCTACGGGACTGACTATGGCTACACCTTC; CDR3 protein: CASSYGTDYGYTF
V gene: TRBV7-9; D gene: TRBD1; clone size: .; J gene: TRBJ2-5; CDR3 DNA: TGTGCCAGCAGCCCGACAGGGGGCACGGAGACCCAGTACTTC; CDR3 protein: CASSPTGGTETQYF
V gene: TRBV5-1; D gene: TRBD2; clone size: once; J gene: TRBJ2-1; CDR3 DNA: TGCGCCAGCAGCTTGGCTGCGGGAGGCGAGCAGTTCTTC; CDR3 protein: CASSLAAGGEQFF
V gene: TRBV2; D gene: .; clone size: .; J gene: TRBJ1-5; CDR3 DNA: TGTGCCAGCAGTCTTTCGGGTACCGCTCAGCCCCAGCATTTT; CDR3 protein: CASSLSGTAQPQHF
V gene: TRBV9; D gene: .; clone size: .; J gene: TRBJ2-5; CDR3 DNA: TGTGCCAGCAGCGTAGCGGCTAGTTGGGTCGAGACCCAGTACTTC; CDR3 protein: CASSVAASWVETQYF
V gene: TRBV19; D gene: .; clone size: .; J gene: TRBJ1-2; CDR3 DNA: TGTGCCAGTAGTATAACTCTCTCGAGGGCCTATGGCTACACCTTC; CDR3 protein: CASSITLSRAYGYTF
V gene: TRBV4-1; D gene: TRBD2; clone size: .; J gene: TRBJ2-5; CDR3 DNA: TGCGCCAGCAGCCAACAGCTAGCGGTCCAAGAGACCCAGTACTTC; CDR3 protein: CASSQQLAVQETQYF
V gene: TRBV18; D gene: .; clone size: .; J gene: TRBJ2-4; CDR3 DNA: TGTGCCAGCTCCAAAACCGCAGGGGCAGCCAAAAACATTCAGTACTTC; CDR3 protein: CASSKTAGAAKNIQYF
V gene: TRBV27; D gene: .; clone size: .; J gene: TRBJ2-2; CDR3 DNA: TGTGCCAGCAGCCGCATCGGCCGGGAGCTGTTTTTT; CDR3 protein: CASSRIGRELFF
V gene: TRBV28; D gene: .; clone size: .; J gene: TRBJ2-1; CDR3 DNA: TGTGCCAGCACCTCCGGGAGAAACAATGAGCAGTTCTTC; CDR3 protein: CASTSGRNNEQFF
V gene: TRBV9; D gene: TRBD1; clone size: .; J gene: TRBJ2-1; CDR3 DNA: TGTGCCAGCAGCGTAGGGGCTGGGGGACAGGGATACAATGAGCAGTTCTTC; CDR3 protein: CASSVGAGGQGYNEQFF
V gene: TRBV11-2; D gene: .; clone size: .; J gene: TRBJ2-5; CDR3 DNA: TGTGCCAGCAGCCTACACCCACAAGAGACCCAGTACTTC; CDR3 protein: CASSLHPQETQYF
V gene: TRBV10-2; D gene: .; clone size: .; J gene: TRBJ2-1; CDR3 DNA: TGCGCCAGCTATGGAGACTACAATGAGCAGTTCTTC; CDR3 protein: CASYGDYNEQFF